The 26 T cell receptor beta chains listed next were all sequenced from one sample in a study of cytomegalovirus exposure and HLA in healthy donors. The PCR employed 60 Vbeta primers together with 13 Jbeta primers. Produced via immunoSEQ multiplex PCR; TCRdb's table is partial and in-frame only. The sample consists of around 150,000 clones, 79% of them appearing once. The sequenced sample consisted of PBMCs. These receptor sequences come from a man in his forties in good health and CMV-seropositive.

CDR3 DNA: TGTGCCAGTGTGACAGGGGCAAGCAATCAGCCCCAGCATTTT. This gives the protein CASVTGASNQPQHF. The rearrangement joins TRBV28 to TRBJ1-5, with TRBD1 matching over 8 bases. The CDR3 is 14 residues long. Germline V gene lookup returns CDR1 MDHEN and CDR2 SYDVKM. Germline trimming cut 9 bases from V and 1 base from J; bases unmatched to any gene: 5.

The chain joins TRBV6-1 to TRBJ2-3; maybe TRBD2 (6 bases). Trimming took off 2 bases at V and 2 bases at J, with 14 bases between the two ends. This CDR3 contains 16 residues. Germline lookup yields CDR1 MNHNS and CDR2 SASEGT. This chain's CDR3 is CASSELRAGFTDTQYF. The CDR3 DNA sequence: TGTGCCAGCAGTGAACTCAGGGCGGGGTTCACAGATACGCAGTATTTT.

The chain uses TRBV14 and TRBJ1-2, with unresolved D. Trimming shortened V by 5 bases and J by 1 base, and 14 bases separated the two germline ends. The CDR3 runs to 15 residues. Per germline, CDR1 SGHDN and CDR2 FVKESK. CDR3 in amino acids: CASSSRLSDNYGYTF. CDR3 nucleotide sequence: TGTGCCAGCAGCTCACGTCTCTCAGATAACTATGGCTACACCTTC.

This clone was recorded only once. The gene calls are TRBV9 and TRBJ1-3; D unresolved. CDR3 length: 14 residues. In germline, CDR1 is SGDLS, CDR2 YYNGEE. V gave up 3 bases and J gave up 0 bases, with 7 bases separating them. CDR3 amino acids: CASSDGSSGNTIYF. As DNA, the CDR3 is TGTGCCAGCAGCGACGGGTCCTCTGGAAACACCATATATTTT.

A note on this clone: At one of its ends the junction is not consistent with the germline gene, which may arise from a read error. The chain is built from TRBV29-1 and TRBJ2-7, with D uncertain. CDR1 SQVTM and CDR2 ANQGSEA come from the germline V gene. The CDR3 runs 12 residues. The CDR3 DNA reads TGCAGCACCATGTCCCCATCCTATGAGCAGTACTTC. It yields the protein CSTMSPSYEQYF.

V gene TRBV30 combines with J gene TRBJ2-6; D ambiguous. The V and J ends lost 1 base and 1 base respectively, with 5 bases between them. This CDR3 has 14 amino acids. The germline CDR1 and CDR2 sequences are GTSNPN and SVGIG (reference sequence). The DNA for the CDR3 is TGTGCCTGGAGTGATCCGTCTGGGGCCAACGTCCTGACTTTC. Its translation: CAWSDPSGANVLTF.

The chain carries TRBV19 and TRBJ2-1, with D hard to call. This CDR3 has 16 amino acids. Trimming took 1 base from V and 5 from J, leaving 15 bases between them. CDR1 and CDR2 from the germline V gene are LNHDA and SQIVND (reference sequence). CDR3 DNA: TGTGCCAGTAGTATAGTTGGTAGCTTACCCAACAATGAGCAGTTCTTC. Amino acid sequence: CASSIVGSLPNNEQFF.

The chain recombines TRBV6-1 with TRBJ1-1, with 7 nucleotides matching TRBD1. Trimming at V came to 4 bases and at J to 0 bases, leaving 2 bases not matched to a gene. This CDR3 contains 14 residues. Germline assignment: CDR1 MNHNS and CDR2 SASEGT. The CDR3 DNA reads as TGTGCCAGCAGTGCGACAGGGATGAACACTGAAGCTTTCTTT. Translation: CASSATGMNTEAFF.

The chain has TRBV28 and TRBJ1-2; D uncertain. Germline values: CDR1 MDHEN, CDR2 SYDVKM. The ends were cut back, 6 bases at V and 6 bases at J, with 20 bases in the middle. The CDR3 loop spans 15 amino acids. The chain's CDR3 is CASRIRREEQHGYTF. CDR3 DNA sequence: TGTGCCAGCAGGATTAGACGGGAAGAGCAACATGGCTACACCTTC.

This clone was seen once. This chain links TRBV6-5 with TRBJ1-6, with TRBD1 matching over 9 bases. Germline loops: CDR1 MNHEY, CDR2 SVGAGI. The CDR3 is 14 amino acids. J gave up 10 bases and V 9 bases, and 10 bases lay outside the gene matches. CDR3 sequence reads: CASQTGQGPSPLHF. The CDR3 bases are TGTGCCAGTCAAACGGGACAGGGCCCATCACCCCTCCACTTT.

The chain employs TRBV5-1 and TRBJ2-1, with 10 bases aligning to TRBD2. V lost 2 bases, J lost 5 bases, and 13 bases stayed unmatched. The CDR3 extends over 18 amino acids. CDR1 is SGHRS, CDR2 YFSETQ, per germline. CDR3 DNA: TGCGCCAGCAGCTTTCGGGCTAGCGGGAGTGGTGGGAACAATGAGCAGTTCTTC. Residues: CASSFRASGSGGNNEQFF.

CDR3 nucleotides: TGCGCCAGCAGTCCGGGGAGGGGTACTGAAGCTTTCTTT. Translating it yields CASSPGRGTEAFF. V gene TRBV10-1 combines with J gene TRBJ1-1; TRBD1 is a possible D gene (5 bases). The V end lost 5 bases, the J end lost 5 bases, and 12 bases lay between the germline ends. CDR3 length equals 13 residues. The germline CDR1 and CDR2 sequences are WNHNN and SYGVQD (reference sequence).

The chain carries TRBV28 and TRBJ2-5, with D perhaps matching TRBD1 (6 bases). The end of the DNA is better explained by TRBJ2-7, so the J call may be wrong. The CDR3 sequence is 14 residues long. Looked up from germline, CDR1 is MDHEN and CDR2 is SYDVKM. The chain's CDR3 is CASSLGQIYYEQYF. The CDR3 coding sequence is TGTGCCAGCAGTTTAGGACAGATTTACTACGAGCAGTACTTC.

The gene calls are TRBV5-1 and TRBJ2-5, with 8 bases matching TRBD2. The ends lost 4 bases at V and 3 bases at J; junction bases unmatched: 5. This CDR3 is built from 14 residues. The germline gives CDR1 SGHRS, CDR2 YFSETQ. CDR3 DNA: TGCGCCAGCAGCCCCTTACTAGCGGAAGAGACCCAGTACTTC. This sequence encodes CASSPLLAEETQYF.

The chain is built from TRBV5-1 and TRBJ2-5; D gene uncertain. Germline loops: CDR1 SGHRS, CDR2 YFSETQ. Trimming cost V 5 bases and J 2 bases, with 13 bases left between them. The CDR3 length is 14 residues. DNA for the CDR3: TGCGCCAGCAGACCCCTACCCGATCAAGAGACCCAGTACTTC. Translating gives CASRPLPDQETQYF.

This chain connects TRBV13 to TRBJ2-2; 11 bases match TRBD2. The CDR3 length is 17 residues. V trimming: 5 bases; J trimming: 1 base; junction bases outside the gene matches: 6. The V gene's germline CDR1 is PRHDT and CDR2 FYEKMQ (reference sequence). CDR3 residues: CASSPEGTSGNTGELFF. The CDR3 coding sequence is TGTGCCAGCAGCCCCGAGGGGACTAGCGGGAACACCGGGGAGCTGTTTTTT. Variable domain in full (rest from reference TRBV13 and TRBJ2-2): AAGVIQSPRHLIKEKRETATLKCYPIPRHDTVYWYQQGPGQDPQFLISFYEKMQSDKGSIPDRFSAQQFSDYHSELNMSSLELGDSALYFCASSPEGTSGNTGELFFGEGSRLTVL.

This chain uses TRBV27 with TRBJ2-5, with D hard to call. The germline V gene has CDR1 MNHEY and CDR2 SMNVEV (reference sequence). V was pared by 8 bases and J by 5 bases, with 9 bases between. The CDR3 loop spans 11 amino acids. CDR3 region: CASSPGETQYF. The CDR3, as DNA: TGTGCCAGCTCCCCCGGGGAGACCCAGTACTTC.

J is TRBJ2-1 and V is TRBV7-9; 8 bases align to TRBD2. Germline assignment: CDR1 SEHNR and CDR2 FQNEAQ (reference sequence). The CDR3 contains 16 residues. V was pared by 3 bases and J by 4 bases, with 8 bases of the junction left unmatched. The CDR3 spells CASSFPGGAEYNEQFF. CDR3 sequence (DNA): TGTGCCAGCAGCTTCCCGGGAGGGGCGGAGTACAATGAGCAGTTCTTC.

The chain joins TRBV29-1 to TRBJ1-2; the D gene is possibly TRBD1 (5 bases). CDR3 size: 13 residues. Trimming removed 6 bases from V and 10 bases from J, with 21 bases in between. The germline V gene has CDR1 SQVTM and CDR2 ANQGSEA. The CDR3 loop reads CSVAGTAARFYTF. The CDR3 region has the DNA TGCAGCGTAGCCGGGACTGCTGCCAGGTTCTACACCTTC.

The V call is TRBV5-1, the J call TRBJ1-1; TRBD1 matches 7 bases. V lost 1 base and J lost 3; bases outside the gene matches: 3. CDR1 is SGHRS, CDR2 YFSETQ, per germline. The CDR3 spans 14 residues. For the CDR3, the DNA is TGCGCCAGCAGCTTGACAGGGGAGGACACTGAAGCTTTCTTT. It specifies CASSLTGEDTEAFF.

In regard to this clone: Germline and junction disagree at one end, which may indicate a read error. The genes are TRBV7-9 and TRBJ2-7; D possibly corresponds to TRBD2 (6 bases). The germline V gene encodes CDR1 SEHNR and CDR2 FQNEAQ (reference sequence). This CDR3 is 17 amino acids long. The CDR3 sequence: CSSSLVGWEDPTYEQYF. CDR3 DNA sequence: TGTTCCAGCAGCTTAGTAGGGTGGGAGGACCCAACCTACGAGCAGTACTTC.

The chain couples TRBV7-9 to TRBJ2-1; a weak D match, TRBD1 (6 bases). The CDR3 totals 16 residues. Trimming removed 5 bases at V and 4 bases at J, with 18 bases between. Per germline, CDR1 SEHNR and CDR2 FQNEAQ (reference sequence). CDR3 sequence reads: CASSRSGAPGYNEQFF. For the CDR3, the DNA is TGTGCCAGCAGCCGTTCAGGGGCCCCGGGGTACAATGAGCAGTTCTTC.

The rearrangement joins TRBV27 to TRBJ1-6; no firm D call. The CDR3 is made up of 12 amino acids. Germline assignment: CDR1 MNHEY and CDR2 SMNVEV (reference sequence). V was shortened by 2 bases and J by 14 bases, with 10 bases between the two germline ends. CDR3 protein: CASSLASGTLHF. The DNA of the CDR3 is TGTGCCAGCAGTTTAGCCTCAGGAACCCTCCACTTT.

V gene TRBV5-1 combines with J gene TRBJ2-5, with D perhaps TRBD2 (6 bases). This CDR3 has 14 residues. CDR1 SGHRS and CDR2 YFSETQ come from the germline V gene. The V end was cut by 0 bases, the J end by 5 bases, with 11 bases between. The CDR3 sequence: CASSLAGVVETQYF. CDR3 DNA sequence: TGCGCCAGCAGCTTGGCGGGAGTAGTGGAGACCCAGTACTTC.

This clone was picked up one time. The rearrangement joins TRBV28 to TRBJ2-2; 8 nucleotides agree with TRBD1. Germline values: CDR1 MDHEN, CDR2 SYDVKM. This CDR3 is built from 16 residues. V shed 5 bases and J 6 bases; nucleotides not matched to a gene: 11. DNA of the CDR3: TGTGCCAGCAGTGTACTCGCCCCAGGGGGCCCCGGGGAGCTGTTTTTT. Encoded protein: CASSVLAPGGPGELFF.

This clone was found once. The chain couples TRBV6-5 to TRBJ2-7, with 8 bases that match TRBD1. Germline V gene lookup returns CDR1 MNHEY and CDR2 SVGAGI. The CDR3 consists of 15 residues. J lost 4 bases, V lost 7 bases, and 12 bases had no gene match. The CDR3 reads CASTLVGQEPYEQYF. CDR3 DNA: TGTGCCAGCACCTTAGTGGGACAGGAGCCTTACGAGCAGTACTTC.